This T cell receptor (beta chain) was sequenced in a study of cytomegalovirus exposure and HLA in healthy donors. Broader study findings: Most observed TCR sequences were rare, whereas some public TCRs were detected in many donors. TCR clusters originating in the first cohort tended to co-occur in the approximately 120 validation repertoires, according to a later analysis.

This CDR3 has 11 residues. Germline-derived CDR1 and CDR2 are MNHNS and SASEGT. V gave up 3 bases and J gave up 6 bases, with 6 bases separating them. As regards this clone: Its antigen is not identified.

Separate from the roughly 730-subject first cohort, the approximately 120-subject validation cohort was the one that the donors belonged to. TCRdb's copy holds only in-frame clones and misses some; the assay was immunoSEQ multiplex PCR. The repertoire holds roughly 270,000 clones, with 70% to 90% as singletons. Sequenced sample: PBMCs. The J gene is TRBJ2-7, the V gene TRBV6-1; D not resolved. The sequence was collected from a woman aged 18-29 years in good health and CMV-seronegative. CDR3 nucleotide sequence: TGTGCCAGCAGTGATCCGGGCGAGCAGTACTTC. It yields the protein CASSDPGEQYF.